These T cell receptor beta chains were read from a single sample in a study of CD8 T cells in ankylosing spondylitis. TCRdb re-analysed the 5' RACE reads in MiXCR, keeping a single row per CDR3 protein. Of 750,000 to 850,000 distinct CDR3 sequences listed, approximately 12% are singletons. The sample consisted of blood, either unsorted or a sorted T cell fraction (not recorded which). These receptors all come from a male donor with ankylosing spondylitis. The conserved cysteine and the conserved F or W are not part of the CDR3 here. The order of the fields is J gene, CDR3 length, V gene, D gene, CDR3 protein. A D gene is named only where the DNA matches it firmly.

>TRBJ2-2|14|TRBV27|TRBD1
ASSPRDRGPAGELF
>TRBJ2-1|13|TRBV12-3/TRBV12-4|TRBD1
ASTSGTGDSNEQF
>TRBJ2-1|12|TRBV28|.
ASSSWTEYNEQF
>TRBJ2-2|12|TRBV20-1|TRBD2
SAWTSGTTGELF
>TRBJ1-1|12|TRBV29-1|TRBD1
SAVRDRGFFEAF
>TRBJ1-2|14|TRBV4-3|TRBD1
ASSFRGMQAAYGYT
>TRBJ1-5|14|TRBV5-1|TRBD1
ASKVQPGQGDQPQH
>TRBJ1-6|13|TRBV6-1|.
ASRGDSGRNSPLH
>TRBJ1-5|11|TRBV3-1|.
ASSRGTNQPQH
>TRBJ2-7|15|TRBV20-1|TRBD2
SARDRLGAGGTYEQY
>TRBJ2-1|10|TRBV20-1|.
SAARDANEQF
>TRBJ2-4|15|TRBV27|TRBD2
ASSPRGGRVAKNIQY
>TRBJ2-1|11|TRBV2|TRBD1
ASIRDRGDEQF
>TRBJ2-6|14|TRBV10-3|.
AISESQGGGANVLT
>TRBJ2-7|12|TRBV6-5|TRBD1
ASSYLDRASEQY
>TRBJ2-3|13|TRBV5-1|.
ASSLAPGLGDTQY
>TRBJ1-5|14|TRBV6-5|.
ASSSRSRVGHQPQH
>TRBJ2-2|17|TRBV11-2|.
ASSLSAFRVRGNTGELF
>TRBJ1-3|11|TRBV20-1|.
SARHAGGNTIY
>TRBJ1-1|13|TRBV18|.
ASSPWASLNTEAF
>TRBJ2-7|14|TRBV7-2|TRBD2
ASSSPGLHLRGEQY
>TRBJ2-2|12|TRBV20-1|TRBD2
SARTSGATGELF
>TRBJ1-1|11|TRBV20-1|.
SASFILNTEAF
>TRBJ1-3|15|TRBV9|.
ASSVGAPRTWGNTIY
>TRBJ2-7|13|TRBV6-6|.
ASSYSDGIRYEQY
>TRBJ1-2|11|TRBV7-2|.
ASSLGVFYGYT
>TRBJ2-4|12|TRBV7-2|TRBD1
ASSQGQVKNIQY
>TRBJ2-1|11|TRBV21-1|.
ASSKVVGHEQF
>TRBJ2-7|12|TRBV20-1|TRBD1
SARKGAGLAEQY
>TRBJ2-1|13|TRBV12-3/TRBV12-4|TRBD2
ASSMTSGRVDEQF
>TRBJ1-5|14|TRBV27|.
ASSPVVGVRHQPQH
>TRBJ1-1|13|TRBV20-1|TRBD1
SARGGDRGQTEAF
>TRBJ2-2|15|TRBV20-1|.
SASLTGPPFYTGELF
>TRBJ2-2|12|TRBV20-1|TRBD2
SAGLAEITGELF
>TRBJ2-3|17|TRBV4-3|TRBD2
ASSQDPTPSGASTDTQY
>TRBJ2-5|13|TRBV20-1|.
SARDWQRAEETQY
>TRBJ2-2|12|TRBV10-3|.
AISEYTNTGELF
>TRBJ2-5|12|TRBV24-1|.
ATSDSRLGETQY
>TRBJ2-7|13|TRBV6-2/TRBV6-3|TRBD1
ASSSGTGWSYEQY
>TRBJ1-1|12|TRBV20-1|TRBD1
SGDRDLLNTEAF
>TRBJ2-3|15|TRBV3-1|TRBD1
ASSQDLRGGLTDTQY
>TRBJ2-1|15|TRBV6-5|TRBD2
ASSFIALAGAGNEQF
>TRBJ2-7|11|TRBV9|.
ASSADNSYEQY
>TRBJ1-6|14|TRBV20-1|TRBD1
SANTLTGGLGSPLH
>TRBJ2-7|11|TRBV7-6|TRBD1
ASSINRGDEQY
>TRBJ2-7|14|TRBV6-5|.
ASSSNLLAGSYEQY
>TRBJ1-4|12|TRBV12-3/TRBV12-4|TRBD1
ASSSNRDSKKLF
>TRBJ2-7|12|TRBV20-1|.
SARASGISYEQY
>TRBJ2-1|13|TRBV28|TRBD2
ASSVRTSWEVEQF
>TRBJ2-2|14|TRBV20-1|TRBD1
SARDFRTGNTGELF
>TRBJ1-4|10|TRBV20-1|.
SVGRTNEKLF
>TRBJ1-4|14|TRBV9|TRBD1
ASSGDNPGQGQKLF
>TRBJ2-7|14|TRBV6-2/TRBV6-3|.
ASSYSIGGASGEQY
>TRBJ2-4|12|TRBV20-1|TRBD2
SASGRGEENIQY